A single count supports the clone carrying this T cell receptor beta chain. Antigen specificity is unknown. The sample is drawn from a study of cytomegalovirus exposure and HLA in healthy donors. Study-wide points: Roughly uniform depth of sequencing across donors was assumed in presence/absence analyses. There were three CMV-associated chains whose specificity for CMV antigens was confirmed in vitro.

The PCR had 60 Vbeta and 13 Jbeta primers. Method: immunoSEQ multiplex PCR; TCRdb's copy keeps in-frame clones and lacks some. The data contain 150,000 to 200,000 clones, approximately 78% of them singletons. The CDR3 runs to 14 residues. Per the germline V gene, CDR1 is KGHSH and CDR2 is LQKENI. The germline V and J ends were trimmed by 0 bases and 8 bases, with 13 bases remaining between them. This clonotype was obtained from a male donor in good health and CMV-seronegative. This chain uses TRBV18 with TRBJ1-2; D ambiguous. The sample comprised PBMCs. In DNA, the CDR3 is TGTGCCAGCTCACCACCTACAGCAGCAATAGGCTACACCTTC. It codes for CASSPPTAAIGYTF.